Below, 26 T cell receptor beta chains from the same sample are listed, as sequenced in a study of T cell repertoires in cytomegalovirus infection (dated by TCRdb to 2018 to 2020). What this sample's treatment or condition label stands for: in vitro stimulation with specific CMV peptide epitopes to enrich CMV-specific T cells. No cognate antigen is known for these TCRs. Sequencing was carried out with an Illumina HiSeq 1500. The public reads were run again by TCRdb, first through fastp at Q25 and then through MiXCR, and only productive beta chains were kept. When rows share a CDR3 protein, they turn into one entry using the most common DNA and genes. This sample gives 20,000 to 25,000 distinct CDR3 sequences in total; 42% of them show up just once. The leading ten clones occupy approximately 96% of the sample. Source: CD8+ T cells from cultured PBMCs, taken from culture after CMV antigen stimulation. Receptors were obtained from a human donor in good health (CMV status not recorded). Some clones in this sample may be carry-over from other donors' samples.

This clonotype has only a few counts. This chain joins TRBV11-1 and TRBJ2-1; TRBD1 is a possible D gene (7 bases). Trimming left V 5 bases short and J 5 bases short, with 13 bases between. Germline V gives CDR1 SGHAT, CDR2 FQDESV (reference sequence). This CDR3 contains 14 residues. CDR3: CASSGGGINNEQFF. CDR3 nucleotides: TGTGCCAGCAGCGGAGGGGGCATAAACAATGAGCAGTTCTTC.

In this sample, this clonotype turned up a few times. The chain joins TRBV7-3 to TRBJ2-7; TRBD2 might be the D (7 bases). CDR1 SGHTA and CDR2 FQGTGA come from the germline V gene. This CDR3 spans 14 amino acids. V dropped 5 bases and J dropped 5 bases, with 16 bases sitting between them. CDR3 in DNA: TGTGCCAGCAGCCCCGCGGGGGCGCTTGACGAGCAGTACTTC. Amino acid sequence: CASSPAGALDEQYF.

This clonotype was recorded at least ten times. The chain carries TRBV7-8 and TRBJ2-1; 9 bases fit TRBD1. Germline-derived CDR1 and CDR2 are SGHVS and FQNEAQ. The CDR3 spans 16 residues. V shed 2 bases, J shed 8 bases, and the junction held 10 bases outside the gene matches. CDR3 sequence: CASSLLAGTGSYEQFF. The CDR3 bases are TGTGCCAGCAGCTTATTGGCCGGGACAGGGTCCTATGAGCAGTTCTTC.

V usage is TRBV4-1 and J usage is TRBJ2-7; 8 positions agree with TRBD1. The CDR3 is made up of 15 amino acids. V shed 0 bases and J 5 bases; nucleotides not matched to a gene: 6. Germline lookup yields CDR1 MGHRA and CDR2 YSYEKL. The CDR3 region has the DNA TGCGCCAGCAGCCAAGATGGGCAGGGGGCCGACGAGCAGTACTTC. Translation: CASSQDGQGADEQYF.

The CDR3 loop is CSVEAGLSYEQYF. The CDR3 DNA follows: TGCAGCGTTGAAGCGGGACTCTCCTACGAGCAGTACTTC. The J gene is TRBJ2-7, the V gene TRBV29-1; tentative D call: TRBD2 (6 bases). The CDR3 totals 13 residues. V lost 1 base and J 0 bases, leaving 7 bases between the germline ends. CDR1 and CDR2 (germline): SQVTM, ANQGSEA.

This sequence joins TRBV6-5 and TRBJ1-2; unclear D gene. The CDR3 runs to 15 residues. The ends were cut back, 0 bases at V and 8 bases at J, with 16 bases in the middle. CDR1 is MNHEY and CDR2 is SVGAGI in the germline V gene. The chain's CDR3 is CASSYSIGLGGGYTF. CDR3 in DNA: TGTGCCAGCAGTTACTCGATCGGGTTAGGTGGGGGCTACACCTTC.

CDR3 sequence reads: CASRITDTQYF. In DNA, the CDR3 is TGTGCCAGCAGGATTACAGATACGCAGTATTTT. The chain is built from TRBV6-1 and TRBJ2-3, with D uncertain. This CDR3 contains 11 residues. V lost 6 bases to trimming and J lost 3 bases, with 4 bases between them. Per germline, CDR1 MNHNS and CDR2 SASEGT.

The chain is built from TRBV15 and TRBJ2-1; D gene uncertain. Germline CDR1 and CDR2: LNHNV and YYDKDF (reference sequence). Deletions cut 0 bases from V and 6 bases from J, with 6 bases between. This CDR3 comprises 13 residues. The CDR3 protein is CATSRDSSNEQFF. CDR3 nucleotides: TGTGCCACCAGCAGAGATTCAAGCAATGAGCAGTTCTTC.

The rearrangement joins TRBV23-1 to TRBJ1-6; D unresolved. TRBV23-1 falls under the ORF class, with uncertain function. This CDR3 contains 17 residues. Trimming left V 7 bases short and J 0 bases short, with 16 bases between. The CDR3 spells CASIQFKRNSYNSPLHF. In nucleotides, the CDR3 is TGCGCCAGCATCCAGTTTAAGCGTAACTCCTATAATTCACCCCTCCACTTT.

There are a few counts of this clonotype. This chain connects TRBV6-2 or TRBV6-3 to TRBJ2-1; 9 nucleotides agree with TRBD2. The trim removed 4 bases at V and 10 bases at J, leaving 11 bases unmatched. The length of the CDR3 is 15 residues. Germline CDR1 MNHEY, CDR2 SVGEGT. The CDR3 sequence is CASSSTGTSLEEQFF. The CDR3 region has the DNA TGTGCCAGCAGTTCGACCGGGACTAGCCTGGAGGAGCAGTTCTTC.

The table lists this clonotype with a few counts. DNA for the CDR3: TGTGCCAGCAGCATCCGGGAGAGCTCTGGAAACACCATATATTTT. Encoded protein: CASSIRESSGNTIYF. The rearrangement links TRBV7-6 to TRBJ1-3; D is unresolved. The germline V gene encodes CDR1 SGHVS and CDR2 FNYEAQ. The V end lost 5 bases, the J end lost 0 bases, and 11 bases lay between the germline ends. This CDR3 comprises 15 residues.

The chain has TRBV7-2 and TRBJ2-3; the D is unclear. The V end lost 1 base, the J end lost 2 bases, and 4 bases lay between the germline ends. Germline values: CDR1 SGHTA, CDR2 FQGNSA. CDR3 length: 13 amino acids. Here the CDR3 reads CASSLGHTDTQYF. CDR3 nucleotides: TGTGCCAGCAGCTTAGGGCACACAGATACGCAGTATTTT.

This clonotype showed up just a few times. This chain uses TRBV7-6 with TRBJ1-1, with D possibly matching TRBD1 (5 bases). The CDR3 extends over 15 amino acids. Germline CDR1 SGHVS, CDR2 FNYEAQ. V lost 1 base, J lost 3 bases, and 12 bases lay in between. Here the CDR3 reads CASSLDQGVDTEAFF. The CDR3 nucleotides read TGTGCCAGCAGCTTAGATCAGGGTGTCGACACTGAAGCTTTCTTT. The variable domain in full, completed from reference TRBV7-6 and TRBJ1-1, reads GAGVSQSPRYKVTKRGQDVALRCDPISGHVSLYWYRQALGQGPEFLTYFNYEAQQDKSGLPNDRFSAERPEGSISTLTIQRTEQRDSAMYRCASSLDQGVDTEAFFGQGTRLTVV.

The chain joins TRBV7-9 to TRBJ2-1; 10 bases map to TRBD2. Per germline, CDR1 SEHNR and CDR2 FQNEAQ (reference sequence). This CDR3 has 16 residues. V was clipped by 1 base and J by 6 bases; unmatched bases: 6. In nucleotides, the CDR3 is TGTGCCAGCAGCTTAGTCGGGACTAGCGCGATCAATGAGCAGTTCTTC. This codes for CASSLVGTSAINEQFF.

This clonotype showed up just a few times. The chain combines TRBV13 with TRBJ2-7; D is unresolved. The germline CDR1 and CDR2 sequences are PRHDT and FYEKMQ (reference sequence). V shed 2 bases and J shed 5 bases, with 4 bases lying between them. The CDR3 sequence is 11 residues long. The DNA for the CDR3 is TGTGCCAGCAGCTTAAGGGACGAGCAGTACTTC. Its translation: CASSLRDEQYF.

Concerning this clonotype itself: A read error is possible here, since a much larger clone lies one base away. V usage is TRBV7-8 and J usage is TRBJ2-1; TRBD2 matches 14 bases. The CDR3 is made up of 16 amino acids. V dropped 5 bases and J dropped 7; count of bases not matched to a gene: 7. Germline V gene lookup returns CDR1 SGHVS and CDR2 FQNEAQ. In DNA, the CDR3 is TGTGCCAGCAGCAAGACTAGCGGGAGGGCTGGGAATGAGCAGTTCTTC. Its protein is CASSKTSGRAGNEQFF.

This clonotype showed up many times. The chain is built from TRBV6-1 and TRBJ2-5; no firm D call. Germline V gene sequence: CDR1 MNHNS, CDR2 SASEGT. CDR3 size: 11 residues. V was clipped by 4 bases and J by 5 bases, with 5 bases between them. This chain's CDR3 is CASSGGETQYF. The CDR3, as DNA: TGTGCCAGCAGTGGGGGTGAGACCCAGTACTTC.

In this sample, this clonotype turned up once. The chain couples TRBV28 to TRBJ2-7, with TRBD2 as a possible D gene (5 bases). Looked up from germline, CDR1 is MDHEN and CDR2 is SYDVKM. The CDR3 sequence is 12 residues long. The ends were cut back, 5 bases at V and 6 bases at J, with 11 bases in the middle. CDR3 bases: TGTGCCAGCAGTCCGCGGGTCCCCGAGCAGTACTTC. This codes for CASSPRVPEQYF.

This clonotype was seen ten or more times. V gene TRBV7-2 combines with J gene TRBJ1-1; D perhaps matches TRBD1 (5 bases). Per germline, CDR1 SGHTA and CDR2 FQGNSA. V was pared by 3 bases and J by 4 bases, with 12 bases between. The CDR3 consists of 14 residues. This CDR3 is CASSFSTGVTEAFF. In DNA form, the CDR3 reads TGTGCCAGCAGCTTTTCTACGGGGGTCACTGAAGCTTTCTTT.

This clonotype was counted only a few times. The V gene is TRBV7-2, the J gene TRBJ1-5; possibly TRBD1 for D (5 bases). The CDR3 contains 13 residues. Germline lookup yields CDR1 SGHTA and CDR2 FQGNSA. Trimming stripped 4 bases from V and 3 bases from J, with 7 bases between. In DNA, the CDR3 is TGTGCCAGCAGCTCAGGGCTCAATCAGCCCCAGCATTTT. This codes for CASSSGLNQPQHF.

The rearrangement links TRBV12-3 or TRBV12-4 to TRBJ1-6; D uncertain. This CDR3 is 13 amino acids long. Trimming took 6 bases from V and 10 from J, leaving 13 bases between them. This CDR3 is CASRRGGESPLHF. In nucleotides, the CDR3 is TGTGCCAGCAGAAGAGGAGGAGAATCACCCCTCCACTTT.

This rearrangement joins TRBV6-8 to TRBJ2-7, with D uncertain. With 6 bases removed from V and 0 bases from J, the gap between germline ends came to 18 bases. CDR1 is MNHGY, CDR2 SAAAGT, per germline. This CDR3 comprises 16 residues. In DNA, the CDR3 is TGTGCCAGCAGCACTCTGGCAGATTCAAGCTCCTACGAGCAGTACTTC. Residues: CASSTLADSSSYEQYF.

The rearrangement links TRBV6-2 or TRBV6-3 to TRBJ2-1; D is possibly TRBD1 or TRBD2 (5 bases each). Trimming cost V 8 bases and J 7 bases, with 18 bases left between them. This CDR3 is 14 amino acids long. Germline V gives CDR1 MNHEY, CDR2 SVGEGT. The CDR3 coding sequence is TGTGCCAGCCGCCGGGGCGCAGACCGGAATGAGCAGTTCTTC. Translation: CASRRGADRNEQFF.

V and J are TRBV5-6 and TRBJ2-7; D is uncertain. V lost 4 bases and J 2 bases, leaving 10 bases between the germline ends. The germline V gene has CDR1 SGHDT and CDR2 YYEEEE. The CDR3 is 13 residues long. The CDR3 nucleotides read TGTGCCAGCAGCATGACACCGACCTACGAGCAGTACTTC. It codes for CASSMTPTYEQYF.

The chain joins TRBV15 to TRBJ2-1; no clear D. The CDR3 spans 14 residues. Germline loops: CDR1 LNHNV, CDR2 YYDKDF (reference sequence). The V end was cut by 0 bases, the J end by 5 bases, with 8 bases between. The CDR3 is CATSRDWLNNEQFF. The CDR3 DNA follows: TGTGCCACCAGCAGAGATTGGCTTAACAATGAGCAGTTCTTC. The full variable domain, completed using reference TRBV15 and TRBJ2-1, is DAMVIQNPRYQVTQFGKPVTLSCSQTLNHNVMYWYQQKSSQAPKLLFHYYDKDFNNEADTPDNFQSRRPNTSFCFLDIRSPGLGDTAMYLCATSRDWLNNEQFFGPGTRLTVL.

The V call is TRBV6-2 or TRBV6-3, the J call TRBJ1-1; 8 bases match TRBD1. The CDR3 runs 13 residues. Germline-derived CDR1 and CDR2 are MNHEY and SVGEGT. The ends lost 7 bases at V and 1 base at J; junction bases unmatched: 2. CDR3 sequence (DNA): TGTGCCAGCACAGGACAGGGGAACACTGAAGCTTTCTTT. Translation: CASTGQGNTEAFF.